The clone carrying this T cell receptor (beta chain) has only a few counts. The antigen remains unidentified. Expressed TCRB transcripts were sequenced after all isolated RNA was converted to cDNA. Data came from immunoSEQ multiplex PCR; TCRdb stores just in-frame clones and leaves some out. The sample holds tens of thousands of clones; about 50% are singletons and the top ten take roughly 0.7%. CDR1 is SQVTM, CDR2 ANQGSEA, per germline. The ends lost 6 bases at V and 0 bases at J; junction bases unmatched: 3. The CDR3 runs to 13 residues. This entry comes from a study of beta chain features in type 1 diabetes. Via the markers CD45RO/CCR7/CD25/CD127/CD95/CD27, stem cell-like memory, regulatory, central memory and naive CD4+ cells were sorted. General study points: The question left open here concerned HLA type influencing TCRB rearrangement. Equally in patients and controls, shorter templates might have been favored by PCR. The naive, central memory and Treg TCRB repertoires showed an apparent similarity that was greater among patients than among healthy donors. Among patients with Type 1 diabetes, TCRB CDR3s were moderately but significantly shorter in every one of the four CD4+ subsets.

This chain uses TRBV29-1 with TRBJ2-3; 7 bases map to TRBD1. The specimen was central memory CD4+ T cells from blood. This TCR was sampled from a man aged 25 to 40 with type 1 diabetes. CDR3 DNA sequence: TGCAGCGTGCGCAGGGGGAGCACAGATACGCAGTATTTT. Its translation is CSVRRGSTDTQYF.